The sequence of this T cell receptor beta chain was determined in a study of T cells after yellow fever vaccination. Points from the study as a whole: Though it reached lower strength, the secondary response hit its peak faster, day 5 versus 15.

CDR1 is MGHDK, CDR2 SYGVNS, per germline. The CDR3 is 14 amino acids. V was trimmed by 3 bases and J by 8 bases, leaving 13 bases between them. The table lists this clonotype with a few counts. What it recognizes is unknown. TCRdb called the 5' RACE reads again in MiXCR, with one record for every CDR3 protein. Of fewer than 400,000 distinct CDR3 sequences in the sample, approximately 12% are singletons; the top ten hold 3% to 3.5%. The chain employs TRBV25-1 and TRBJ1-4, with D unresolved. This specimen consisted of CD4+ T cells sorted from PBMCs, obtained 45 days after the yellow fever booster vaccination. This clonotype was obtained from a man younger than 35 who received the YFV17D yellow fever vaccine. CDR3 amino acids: CASSDREGREKLFF. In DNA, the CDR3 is TGTGCCAGCAGTGATCGGGAGGGTCGGGAAAAACTGTTTTTT.